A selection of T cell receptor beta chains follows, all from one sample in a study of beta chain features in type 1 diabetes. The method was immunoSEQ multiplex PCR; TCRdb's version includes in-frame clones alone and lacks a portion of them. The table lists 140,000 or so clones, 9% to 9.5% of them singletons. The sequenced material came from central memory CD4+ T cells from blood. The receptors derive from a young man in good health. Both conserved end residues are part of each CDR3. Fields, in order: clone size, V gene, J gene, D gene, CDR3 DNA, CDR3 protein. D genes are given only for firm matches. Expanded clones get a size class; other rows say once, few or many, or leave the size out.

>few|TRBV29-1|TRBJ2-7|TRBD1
TGCAGCGTTCATGAATCCTGGGACAGGGGCCCCTACGAGCAGTACTTC
CSVHESWDRGPYEQYF
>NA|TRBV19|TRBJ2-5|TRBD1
TGTGCCAGTAGTGACCGGACAGGGGACCTGTCGACCCAGTACTTC
CASSDRTGDLSTQYF
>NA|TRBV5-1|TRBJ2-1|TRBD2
TGCGCCAGCAGGTTCCTAGCGGGGGGGTCGAATGAGCAGTTCTTC
CASRFLAGGSNEQFF
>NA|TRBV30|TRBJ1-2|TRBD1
TGTGCCTGGAGGGTCCCCGACAGGGCGCTCTATGGCTACACCTTC
CAWRVPDRALYGYTF
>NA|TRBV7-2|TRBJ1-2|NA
TGTGCCAGCAGCTTCGGAGGGATTGGCTACACCTTC
CASSFGGIGYTF
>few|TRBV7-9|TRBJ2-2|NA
TGTGCCAGCAGCGACCGGACTCCTGGCGGGCTGTTTTTT
CASSDRTPGGLFF
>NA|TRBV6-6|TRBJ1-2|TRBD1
TGTGCCAGCAGCTACGGGACAGGGCAAGGCTACACCTTC
CASSYGTGQGYTF
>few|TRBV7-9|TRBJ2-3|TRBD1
TGTGCCAGCAGCCAACAGGGGGAGAGGCTTTCAGATACGCAGTATTTT
CASSQQGERLSDTQYF
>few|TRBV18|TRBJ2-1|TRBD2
TGTGCCAGCTCACCACCGGCTAGCGGGGGGGTCAATGAGCAGTTCTTC
CASSPPASGGVNEQFF
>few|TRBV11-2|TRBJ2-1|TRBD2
TGTGCCAGCAGCCTTGGACTAGCGGGGGCGGGGAATGAGCAGTTCTTC
CASSLGLAGAGNEQFF
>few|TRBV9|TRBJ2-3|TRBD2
TGTGCCAGCAGCGTGACTAGCGGTTTACCAGATACGCAGTATTTT
CASSVTSGLPDTQYF
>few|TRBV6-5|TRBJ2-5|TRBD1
TGTGCCAGCAGTCAATGGACAGGGCTGATGGAGACCCAGTACTTC
CASSQWTGLMETQYF
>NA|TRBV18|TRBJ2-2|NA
TGTGCCAGCTCGCCGGGACACTACACCGGGGAGCTGTTTTTT
CASSPGHYTGELFF
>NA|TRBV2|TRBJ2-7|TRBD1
TGTGCCACCACCATCGACAGGGAAGACGACGAGCAGTACTTC
CATTIDREDDEQYF
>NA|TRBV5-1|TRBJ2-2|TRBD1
TGCGCCAGCAGCTTGCCAGGGGGTCTCACCGGGGAGCTGTTTTTT
CASSLPGGLTGELFF
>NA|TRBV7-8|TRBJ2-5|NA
TGTGCCAGCAGCCCTTCGACATACCAAGAGACCCAGTACTTC
CASSPSTYQETQYF
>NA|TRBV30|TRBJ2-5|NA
TGTGCCTGGTCTGGGGGGGGGCTAGAGACCCAGTACTTC
CAWSGGGLETQYF
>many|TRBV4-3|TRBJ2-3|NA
TGCGCCAGCAGCCAATGGCTAGACCGCACAGATACGCAGTATTTT
CASSQWLDRTDTQYF
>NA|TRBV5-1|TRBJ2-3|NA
TGCGCCAGCAGCTTGGGTGTCCAGTCAGGAGATACGCAGTATTTT
CASSLGVQSGDTQYF
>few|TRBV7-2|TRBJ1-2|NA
TGTGCCAGCAGCTTACAGGAGGTCTATGGCTACACCTTC
CASSLQEVYGYTF
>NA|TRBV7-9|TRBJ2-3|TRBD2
TGTGCCAGCAGCTTTACTAGCGGGGGTGCAGATACGCAGTATTTT
CASSFTSGGADTQYF
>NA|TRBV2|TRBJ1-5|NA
TGTGCCAGCAGCGTCAGGTTGGCCCAGCATTTT
CASSVRLAQHF
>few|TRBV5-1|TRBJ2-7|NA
TGCGCCAGCAGCCCAACGGTGAGCACCTACGAGCAGTACTTC
CASSPTVSTYEQYF
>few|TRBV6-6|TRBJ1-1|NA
TGTGCCAGCAGTACAGGGATTCGAACTGAAGCTTTCTTT
CASSTGIRTEAFF
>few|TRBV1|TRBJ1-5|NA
TGCACCAGCAGCCAACACTCCCTAAGGCGGGGGGCTGGTCAGCCCCAGCATTTT
CTSSQHSLRRGAGQPQHF
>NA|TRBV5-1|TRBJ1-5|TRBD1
TGCGCCAGCAGCCAGGGGGGCCATCAGCCCCAGCATTTT
CASSQGGHQPQHF
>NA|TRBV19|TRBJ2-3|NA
TGTGCCAGTAGCGACAGGGGAGGGGCAGATACGCAGTATTTT
CASSDRGGADTQYF
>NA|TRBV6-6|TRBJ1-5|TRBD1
TGTGCCAGCAGCGGACAGGGAAGGGATCAGCCCCAGCATTTT
CASSGQGRDQPQHF
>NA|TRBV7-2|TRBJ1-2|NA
TGTGCCAGCAGCTTACCGAAGATAGATGGCTACACCTTC
CASSLPKIDGYTF
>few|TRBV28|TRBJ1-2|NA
TGTGCCAGTAAGACAGGCTCCTATGGCTACACCTTC
CASKTGSYGYTF
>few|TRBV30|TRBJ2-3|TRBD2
TGTGCCTGGAGTACACCCCTAGCGGGGAAAACAGATACGCAGTATTTT
CAWSTPLAGKTDTQYF
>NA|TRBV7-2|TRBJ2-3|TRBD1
TGTGCCAGCAGCTTTCAGGGGGTCGGCACAGATACGCAGTATTTT
CASSFQGVGTDTQYF
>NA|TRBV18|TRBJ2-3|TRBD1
TGTGCCAGCTCACCGGGACAGGGTCAGGACACAGATACGCAGTATTTT
CASSPGQGQDTDTQYF
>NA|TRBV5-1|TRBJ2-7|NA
TGCGCCAGCAGCCACGCGGGGAGGGGGAACTACGAGCAGTACTTC
CASSHAGRGNYEQYF
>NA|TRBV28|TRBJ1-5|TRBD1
TGTGCCACCGGCGGGACAGGGGTTATGCCTCAGCATTTT
CATGGTGVMPQHF
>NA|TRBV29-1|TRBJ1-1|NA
TGCAGCGTTGAAGAAGGGGCATACACTGAAGCTTTCTTT
CSVEEGAYTEAFF
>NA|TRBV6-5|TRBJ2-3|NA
TGTGCCAGCAGTTCCCGACTGTATAGCACAGATACGCAGTATTTT
CASSSRLYSTDTQYF
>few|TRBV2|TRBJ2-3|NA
TGTGCCAGCAGTCGGCGGGGGCGGAACCAAACGCAGTATTTT
CASSRRGRNQTQYF
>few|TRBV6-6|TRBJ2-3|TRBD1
TGTGCCAGCAGTTACTCGGGGACAGATAGCACAGATACGCAGTATTTT
CASSYSGTDSTDTQYF
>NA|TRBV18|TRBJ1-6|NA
TGTGCCAGCTCACCACCGAAGGGACTTAATTCACCCCTCCACTTT
CASSPPKGLNSPLHF
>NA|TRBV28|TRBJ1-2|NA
TGTGCCAGCAGTTTACTTCTCGGTAACTATGGCTACACCTTC
CASSLLLGNYGYTF
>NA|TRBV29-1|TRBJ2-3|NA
TGCAGCGTTGTCGCCCCGACAGGGACTAGCACAGATACGCAGTATTTT
CSVVAPTGTSTDTQYF
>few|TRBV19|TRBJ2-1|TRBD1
TGTGCCAGTAGTATGTCGGCGGGACAGGGGTTTAATGAGCAGTTCTTC
CASSMSAGQGFNEQFF
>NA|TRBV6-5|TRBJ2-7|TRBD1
TGTGCCAGCAGTTCCCTGGGGACAGGGACCTACGAGCAGTACTTC
CASSSLGTGTYEQYF
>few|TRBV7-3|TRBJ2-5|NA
TGTGCCAGCAGCCCAGGGGGACTCCTGTTGGAGACCCAGTACTTC
CASSPGGLLLETQYF
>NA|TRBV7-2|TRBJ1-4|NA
TGTGCCAGCAGCGTCCTAGGGGTGGAGGAAAAACTGTTTTTT
CASSVLGVEEKLFF
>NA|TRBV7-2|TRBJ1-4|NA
TGTGCCAGCAGCTTAGTCGTTGCAACTAATGAAAAACTGTTTTTT
CASSLVVATNEKLFF